Only a few counts were recorded for the clone carrying this T cell receptor beta chain. The CDR3 covers 15 residues. The germline V gene has CDR1 SGHRS and CDR2 YFSETQ. Trimming shortened V by 4 bases and J by 4 bases, and 17 bases separated the two germline ends. Authors' data handling: Reference gene primer amplification in the assay estimated nucleated cell counts. The protocol was immunoSEQ multiplex PCR, while the TCRdb copy is restricted to in-frame clones and leaves out a portion. Clone size and V and J calls were adopted from that table, with D and trimming inferred from the DNA. The table shows about 160,000 clones, with about three quarters occurring only once. This entry comes from a study of blood T cell repertoires in COVID-19.

This chain uses TRBV5-1 with TRBJ1-2; weak D call: TRBD1 (5 bases). The specimen was peripheral blood. The receptor comes from a man aged 60 to 69 with acute or convalescent COVID-19. DNA of the CDR3: TGCGCCAGCAGCGAGCGCGGCGGGGGTCCCTATGGCTACACCTTC. Translation: CASSERGGGPYGYTF.